The 22 T cell receptor beta chains reported below all come from one sample, sequenced in a study of PD-L1 blockade in urothelial cancer. Using immunoSEQ multiplex PCR, the repertoire was profiled, and TCRdb retains in-frame clones only, with some absent. Of fewer than 40,000 clones listed, approximately 90% were seen once; the top ten hold around 7.7%. The sequenced sample was PBMCs, obtained around atezolizumab (anti-PD-L1) treatment. The receptor set was obtained from a man between 65 and 85 years old with urothelial cancer.

The V call is TRBV19, the J call TRBJ2-7, with D maybe TRBD1 (6 bases). Germline V lookup: CDR1 LNHDA, CDR2 SQIVND (reference sequence). The CDR3 has 18 residues. The V and J ends lost 5 bases and 7 bases respectively, with 30 bases between them. CDR3 bases: TGTGCCAGTAGTTTCGCCGCCAGTACAGGGAAAGGTATACGGGAGCAGTACTTC. Residues: CASSFAASTGKGIREQYF.

This clone was recorded a few times. The chain uses TRBV28 and TRBJ2-7; D may be TRBD1 (9 bases). The CDR3 is made up of 15 amino acids. Germline lookup yields CDR1 MDHEN and CDR2 SYDVKM. DNA of the CDR3: TGTGCTTCGGGAGGGACAGGGAGGGGCTCCTACGAGCAGTACTTC. It specifies CASGGTGRGSYEQYF. Full variable domain (remainder filled in from reference TRBV28 and TRBJ2-7): DVKVTQSSRYLVKRTGEKVFLECVQDMDHENMFWYRQDPGLGLRLIYFSYDVKMKEKGDIPEGYSVSREKKERFSLILESASTNQTSMYLCASGGTGRGSYEQYFGPGTRLTVT.

This clone was seen only once. V gene TRBV2 combines with J gene TRBJ2-1; possibly TRBD2 for D (7 bases). The V end lost 8 bases, the J end lost 9 bases, and 17 bases lay between the germline ends. Germline V gene sequence: CDR1 SNHLY, CDR2 FYNNEI. The CDR3 is 13 residues long. In DNA, the CDR3 is TGTGCCAGCGGGAGGGGGGGTACAACTGAGCAGTTCTTC. Residues: CASGRGGTTEQFF. Using reference TRBV2 and TRBJ2-1 for the parts outside the CDR3, the full variable domain is EPEVTQTPSHQVTQMGQEVILRCVPISNHLYFYWYRQILGQKVEFLVSFYNNEISEKSEIFDDQFSVERPDGSNFTLKIRSTKLEDSAMYFCASGRGGTTEQFFGPGTRLTVL.

The J gene is TRBJ1-2, the V gene TRBV4-1; D is undetermined. CDR1 is MGHRA, CDR2 YSYEKL, per germline. CDR3 size: 15 residues. V was shortened by 0 bases and J by 0 bases, with 8 bases between the two germline ends. DNA for the CDR3: TGCGCCAGCAGCCAAGAAACTGAGACTAACTATGGCTACACCTTC. It translates to CASSQETETNYGYTF.

This clone was seen once. This chain connects TRBV5-5 to TRBJ1-2; D is perhaps TRBD1 (5 bases). The length of the CDR3 is 13 residues. Per the germline V gene, CDR1 is SGHKS and CDR2 is YYEKEE (reference sequence). V was clipped by 6 bases and J by 6 bases, with 15 bases between them. The CDR3: CASTFSGGDGYTF. As DNA, the CDR3 is TGTGCCAGCACCTTTTCCGGGGGGGATGGCTACACCTTC. The variable domain in full, with the rest retrieved from reference TRBV5-5 and TRBJ1-2, is DAGVTQSPTHLIKTRGQQVTLRCSPISGHKSVSWYQQVLGQGPQFIFQYYEKEERGRGNFPDRFSARQFPNYSSELNVNALLLGDSALYLCASTFSGGDGYTFGSGTRLTVV.

The rearrangement links TRBV6-1 to TRBJ2-2; a possible D gene is TRBD2 (6 bases). The germline CDR1 and CDR2 sequences are MNHNS and SASEGT. V was shortened by 5 bases and J by 1 base, with 11 bases between the two germline ends. The CDR3 contains 15 residues. The CDR3 here is CASSPRRGNTGELFF. CDR3 bases: TGTGCCAGCAGTCCTCGGAGGGGGAACACCGGGGAGCTGTTTTTT.

The genes are TRBV28 and TRBJ1-1; 8 positions agree with TRBD1. The V gene's germline CDR1 is MDHEN and CDR2 SYDVKM. The V and J ends lost 6 bases and 3 bases, in that order; junction bases with no gene match: 12. The CDR3 contains 16 residues. The CDR3 DNA sequence: TGTGCCAGCAGCCCTACCCTGGGACAGGACTACACTGAAGCTTTCTTT. It translates to CASSPTLGQDYTEAFF.

This chain's CDR3 is CASSRAGLAGARDTGELFF. For the CDR3, the DNA is TGCGCCAGCAGCCGGGCGGGGCTAGCGGGAGCCCGGGACACCGGGGAGCTGTTTTTT. The chain links TRBV5-1 to TRBJ2-2; 10 bases map to TRBD2. With V trimmed by 4 bases and J by 3 bases, 15 bases remained unmatched. The CDR3 spans 19 residues. Germline V gene data show CDR1 as SGHRS and CDR2 as YFSETQ.

This sequence joins TRBV5-1 and TRBJ2-2; TRBD2 matches 12 bases. The germline V gene encodes CDR1 SGHRS and CDR2 YFSETQ. The CDR3 has 18 amino acids. V was clipped by 4 bases and J by 3 bases; unmatched bases: 10. CDR3 bases: TGCGCCAGCAGCCTCCTGGAGACTAGCGGGAGAGACACCGGGGAGCTGTTTTTT. This translates into CASSLLETSGRDTGELFF.

V and J are TRBV6-6 and TRBJ1-4; D is unresolved. Germline V gives CDR1 MNHNY, CDR2 SVGAGI (reference sequence). The V end lost 6 bases, the J end lost 6 bases, and 11 bases lay between the germline ends. The CDR3 runs 13 residues. The CDR3 reads CASRDRADEKLFF. Here the CDR3 DNA reads TGTGCCAGCAGGGATCGAGCGGATGAAAAACTGTTTTTT.

V is TRBV9 and J is TRBJ2-3, with D possibly TRBD2 on 5 matching bases. The CDR3 is 15 residues long. Looked up from germline, CDR1 is SGDLS and CDR2 is YYNGEE. V dropped 0 bases and J dropped 5 bases, with 13 bases sitting between them. The CDR3 nucleotides are TGTGCCAGCAGCGTAGGTTCCCTAGCTATAGATACGCAGTATTTT. Protein product: CASSVGSLAIDTQYF.

The chain combines TRBV29-1 with TRBJ2-1, with 14 bases aligning to TRBD2. Unmatched junction bases numbered 10, after V lost 6 bases and J lost 3 bases. In germline, CDR1 is SQVTM, CDR2 ANQGSEA. The CDR3 loop spans 17 amino acids. The chain's CDR3 is CSVCTTGTSGSYNEQFF. The CDR3 DNA reads as TGCAGCGTCTGCACTACCGGGACTAGCGGGAGCTACAATGAGCAGTTCTTC.

The CDR3 reads CASSLKQGADAFF. In DNA form, the CDR3 reads TGTGCCAGCAGCCTTAAACAGGGGGCCGACGCTTTCTTT. The chain employs TRBV14 and TRBJ1-1, with 9 bases aligning to TRBD1. CDR1 is SGHDN and CDR2 is FVKESK in the germline V gene. This CDR3 region has 13 residues. V lost 4 bases to trimming and J lost 11 bases; unmatched junction nucleotides: 8.

V usage is TRBV10-3 and J usage is TRBJ2-3, with D unclear. Trimming shortened V by 7 bases and J by 2 bases, and 16 bases separated the two germline ends. The CDR3 runs to 15 residues. Germline V gene lookup returns CDR1 ENHRY and CDR2 SYGVKD. This chain's CDR3 is CAINLSVMSTDTQYF. The CDR3, as DNA: TGTGCCATCAATCTGAGCGTGATGTCCACAGATACGCAGTATTTT.

The V call is TRBV6-1, the J call TRBJ2-7; D is possibly TRBD1 (5 bases). CDR1 is MNHNS and CDR2 is SASEGT in the germline V gene. The CDR3 has 15 amino acids. V was trimmed by 3 bases and J by 3 bases, leaving 15 bases between them. CDR3 DNA: TGTGCCAGCAGTGACTCCCCAGGGCCCTTCTACGAGCAGTACTTC. This translates into CASSDSPGPFYEQYF.

The chain combines TRBV7-8 with TRBJ2-7; the match to TRBD2 covers 8 bases. V dropped 2 bases and J dropped 0; count of bases not matched to a gene: 9. The CDR3 runs 17 residues. Germline CDR1 and CDR2: SGHVS and FQNEAQ. CDR3 residues: CASSLTPWSGSSYEQYF. In nucleotides, the CDR3 is TGTGCCAGCAGCTTAACCCCATGGAGCGGGAGCTCCTACGAGCAGTACTTC.

This clone was seen a single time. This chain links TRBV19 with TRBJ1-4; TRBD1 matches at 10 bases. After removal of 5 bases from V and 6 bases from J, the junction contained 3 bases not matched to a gene. The CDR3 length is 14 residues. Germline V gene data show CDR1 as LNHDA and CDR2 as SQIVND (reference sequence). The CDR3 DNA reads TGTGCCAGTAGTGCGGGACAGGGGTATGAAAAACTGTTTTTT. This codes for CASSAGQGYEKLFF.

V gene TRBV6-1 combines with J gene TRBJ2-4; perhaps TRBD1 as D (6 bases). Trimming removed 2 bases from V and 8 bases from J, with 7 bases in between. The CDR3 consists of 12 residues. In germline, CDR1 is MNHNS, CDR2 SASEGT. For the CDR3, the DNA is TGTGCCAGCAGTGAAAACAGGGACATTCAGTACTTC. Translation gives CASSENRDIQYF.

This clone was recorded once. The chain links TRBV10-3 to TRBJ1-2; D unclear. This CDR3 contains 11 residues. Trimming left V 5 bases short and J 5 bases short, with 6 bases between. Germline V gene sequence: CDR1 ENHRY, CDR2 SYGVKD. CDR3 residues: CAISTPYGYTF. CDR3 DNA: TGTGCCATCAGTACTCCATATGGCTACACCTTC.

This clone was observed a handful of times. The V call is TRBV19, the J call TRBJ2-1, with D possibly being TRBD2 (5 bases). The V gene's germline CDR1 is LNHDA and CDR2 SQIVND (reference sequence). Between the trimmed V and J ends, which lost 4 bases and 8 bases, there was a span of 21 bases. There are 16 residues in the CDR3. The CDR3 DNA follows: TGTGCCAGTAGTAAAACCGACGGAGAGAGGGTCGATGAGCAGTTCTTC. Protein sequence: CASSKTDGERVDEQFF.

The chain joins TRBV5-1 to TRBJ1-5, with 8 bases fitting TRBD1. CDR1 SGHRS and CDR2 YFSETQ come from the germline V gene. The CDR3 is made up of 15 amino acids. V lost 3 bases and J lost 4; bases outside the gene matches: 6. The CDR3 bases are TGCGCCAGCAGCTGGGGGACAGGTAATAATCAGCCCCAGCATTTT. Its protein is CASSWGTGNNQPQHF.

The V call is TRBV27, the J call TRBJ1-2; D gene uncertain. CDR3 length: 12 residues. Germline lookup yields CDR1 MNHEY and CDR2 SMNVEV (reference sequence). Trimming took off 6 bases at V and 4 bases at J, with 9 bases between the two ends. The CDR3 protein is CASSQDTYGYTF. CDR3 bases: TGTGCCAGCAGCCAAGACACCTATGGCTACACCTTC.